Below, 25 T cell receptor beta chains from the same sample are listed, as sequenced in a study of CD8 T cells in ankylosing spondylitis. Each CDR3 protein gets one entry after TCRdb re-called the 5' RACE reads with MiXCR. The profile shows under 150,000 distinct CDR3 sequences, approximately 9.2% of them singletons. The specimen was synovial fluid, either unsorted or a sorted T cell fraction (not recorded which). These receptors were taken from a male donor with ankylosing spondylitis.

This clonotype has only a few counts. J is TRBJ2-7 and V is TRBV29-1; 7 positions match TRBD1. Per germline, CDR1 SQVTM and CDR2 ANQGSEA. CDR3 length equals 12 residues. As DNA, the CDR3 is TGCACCGGGACAGCCCCTTTGGGCGAGCAGTACTTC. Residues: CTGTAPLGEQYF.

This clonotype has more than one count but fewer than ten. The gene calls are TRBV20-1 and TRBJ2-7, with TRBD2 matching over 12 bases. The CDR3 loop spans 16 amino acids. Germline V gene data show CDR1 as DFQATT and CDR2 as SNEGSKA (reference sequence). Trimming removed 5 bases from V and 5 bases from J; junction bases left unmatched: 13. In DNA form, the CDR3 reads TGCAGTGCTCCCCGTCCAAGGACTAGCGGGACTGACGAGCAGTACTTC. Its protein product is CSAPRPRTSGTDEQYF.

CDR3 sequence: CLSSPTEGAGGGRAFF. The CDR3 DNA sequence: TGTCTCAGCAGCCCGACTGAGGGGGCGGGTGGGGGAAGAGCTTTCTTT. The rearrangement uses TRBV3-1 and TRBJ1-1; 7 bases are a match to TRBD1. The CDR3 covers 16 residues. CDR1 and CDR2 (germline): LGHDT, YNNKEL (reference sequence).

This clonotype was seen more than once but under ten times. The chain recombines TRBV20-1 with TRBJ2-5; D not resolved. CDR3 length: 14 residues. V gave up 1 base and J gave up 4 bases, with 13 bases separating them. Germline V gene sequence: CDR1 DFQATT, CDR2 SNEGSKA (reference sequence). As DNA, the CDR3 is TGCAGTGCTAGAGCCTGGATCAACCCAGAGACCCAGTACTTC. Residues: CSARAWINPETQYF.

This clonotype was observed many times. This sequence joins TRBV18 and TRBJ1-5; the D is unclear. CDR3 length: 13 amino acids. CDR1 KGHSH and CDR2 LQKENI come from the germline V gene. Deletions cut 5 bases from V and 1 base from J, with 6 bases between. CDR3 protein: CASSGSSNQPQHF. CDR3 in DNA: TGTGCCAGCTCAGGGTCGAGCAATCAGCCCCAGCATTTT.

This clonotype was recorded many times. This chain connects TRBV20-1 to TRBJ2-3, with 12 bases that match TRBD2. CDR1 is DFQATT, CDR2 SNEGSKA, per germline (reference sequence). V was clipped by 4 bases and J by 1 base; unmatched bases: 6. The CDR3 extends over 16 amino acids. In DNA, the CDR3 is TGCAGTGCTAAGAAACTAGCGGGAGGCCGCACAGATACGCAGTATTTT. Its protein product is CSAKKLAGGRTDTQYF.

This clonotype was counted at least ten times. J is TRBJ2-1 and V is TRBV28; TRBD2 aligns across 10 bases. The junction had 8 bases not matched to a gene; V was cut back by 5 bases and J by 4 bases. The V gene's germline CDR1 is MDHEN and CDR2 SYDVKM. The length of the CDR3 is 16 residues. CDR3 sequence reads: CASSITGTSEYNEQFF. CDR3 DNA sequence: TGTGCCAGCAGTATAACCGGGACTAGCGAATACAATGAGCAGTTCTTC.

This clonotype was detected a few times. The chain is built from TRBV4-1 and TRBJ1-4; 10 nucleotides match TRBD1. Germline CDR1 is MGHRA and CDR2 is YSYEKL. The CDR3 loop spans 15 amino acids. Germline trimming cut 5 bases from V and 7 bases from J; bases unmatched to any gene: 7. The DNA of the CDR3 is TGCGCCAGCAGCAAACGACAGGGGGCGGGTGAAAAACTGTTTTTT. Translation: CASSKRQGAGEKLFF.

Ten or more counts support this clonotype. V gene TRBV2 combines with J gene TRBJ2-7, with D unclear. CDR3 size: 14 residues. The V end lost 8 bases, the J end lost 0 bases, and 14 bases lay between the germline ends. CDR1 and CDR2 from the germline V gene are SNHLY and FYNNEI. The CDR3 reads CASSNQVSSYEQYF. CDR3 DNA: TGTGCCAGCTCGAATCAGGTTAGCTCCTACGAGCAGTACTTC. The entire variable domain, with the rest obtained from reference TRBV2 and TRBJ2-7, is as follows: EPEVTQTPSHQVTQMGQEVILRCVPISNHLYFYWYRQILGQKVEFLVSFYNNEISEKSEIFDDQFSVERPDGSNFTLKIRSTKLEDSAMYFCASSNQVSSYEQYFGPGTRLTVT.

This clonotype occurred a few times. The J gene is TRBJ1-1, the V gene TRBV19; D ambiguous. Looked up from germline, CDR1 is LNHDA and CDR2 is SQIVND (reference sequence). V lost 8 bases, J lost 5 bases, and 15 bases lay in between. The CDR3 loop spans 13 amino acids. CDR3 region: CASSNRWGTEAFF. The CDR3 DNA follows: TGTGCCAGTTCTAATCGGTGGGGAACTGAAGCTTTCTTT.

This clonotype was counted only a few times. The chain employs TRBV7-8 and TRBJ1-2, with D tentatively TRBD1 (6 bases). This CDR3 is 12 amino acids long. Germline-derived CDR1 and CDR2 are SGHVS and FQNEAQ. V was shortened by 5 bases and J by 8 bases, with 12 bases between the two germline ends. CDR3 bases: TGTGCCAGCAGCCCTTGGACAGAAGGCTACACCTTC. It translates to CASSPWTEGYTF.

In this sample, this clonotype turned up many times. The chain employs TRBV28 and TRBJ1-6; D unclear. This CDR3 is built from 12 residues. V was clipped by 3 bases and J by 14 bases, with 11 bases between them. The germline gives CDR1 MDHEN, CDR2 SYDVKM. In nucleotides, the CDR3 is TGTGCCAGCAGTTTTGCTAGTCTGTCCCTCCACTTT. The encoded protein is CASSFASLSLHF.

This clonotype has only a few counts. V usage is TRBV15 and J usage is TRBJ2-5; D might be TRBD1 (5 bases). Trimming stripped 1 base from V and 5 bases from J, with 11 bases between. CDR1 and CDR2 (germline): LNHNV, YYDKDF (reference sequence). The CDR3 is made up of 14 amino acids. The CDR3 here is CATSRATVRETQYF. CDR3 nucleotide sequence: TGTGCCACCAGCAGAGCGACAGTAAGGGAGACCCAGTACTTC.

This clonotype was counted at least ten times. The chain employs TRBV15 and TRBJ2-5; D is undetermined. CDR3 size: 14 residues. V lost 2 bases and J 0 bases, leaving 7 bases between the germline ends. The germline gives CDR1 LNHNV, CDR2 YYDKDF (reference sequence). The CDR3 DNA sequence: TGTGCCACCAGCAGATCACTAAACCAAGAGACCCAGTACTTC. It codes for CATSRSLNQETQYF.

This clonotype has only a few counts. The chain is built from TRBV20-1 and TRBJ1-5, with a possible D match to TRBD1 (5 bases). V shed 5 bases and J shed 3 bases, with 17 bases lying between them. CDR3 length equals 15 residues. Germline CDR1 and CDR2: DFQATT and SNEGSKA (reference sequence). The DNA for the CDR3 is TGCAGTGCTTTAGGGGTCCTCTCCCCCAATCAGCCCCAGCATTTT. Translated: CSALGVLSPNQPQHF.

This clonotype has a count of ten or more. This chain uses TRBV18 with TRBJ2-3; D may be TRBD1 or TRBD2 (5 bases each). Germline V gene lookup returns CDR1 KGHSH and CDR2 LQKENI. The CDR3 contains 13 residues. V shed 1 base and J shed 9 bases, with 11 bases lying between them. The CDR3 DNA reads as TGTGCCAGCTCACCACTACGAGAGGGGACGCAGTATTTT. Amino acid sequence: CASSPLREGTQYF.

The sample holds a few counts of this clonotype. The rearrangement joins TRBV24-1 to TRBJ2-1; 7 bases line up with TRBD2. The germline V gene encodes CDR1 KGHDR and CDR2 SFDVKD. The CDR3 has 14 residues. The ends lost 12 bases at V and 6 bases at J; junction bases unmatched: 13. CDR3 coding DNA: TGTGCCGCTGCCCGGGGGGATACAATCAATGAGCAGTTCTTC. It specifies CAAARGDTINEQFF.

This clonotype was observed a handful of times. The chain couples TRBV7-2 to TRBJ2-1; D is unclear. V was cut by 5 bases and J by 6 bases, with 14 bases left in between. This CDR3 spans 14 amino acids. The germline CDR1 and CDR2 sequences are SGHTA and FQGNSA. The CDR3 bases are TGTGCCAGCAGCCCTCGGAGATCCCTCAATGAGCAGTTCTTC. Its translation is CASSPRRSLNEQFF.

This clonotype was found many times. The rearrangement links TRBV11-2 to TRBJ2-5; D may correspond to TRBD1 or TRBD2 (6 bases each). The CDR3 totals 17 residues. From germline, CDR1 is SGHAT and CDR2 FQNNGV. Trimming took off 0 bases at V and 2 bases at J, with 16 bases between the two ends. The CDR3 DNA is TGTGCCAGCAGCTTAGACAGGGTAGGGGGAGGACAAGAGACCCAGTACTTC. Translated, it gives CASSLDRVGGGQETQYF.

This chain joins TRBV4-3 and TRBJ2-3, with 8 bases aligning to TRBD2. There are 15 residues in the CDR3. In germline, CDR1 is LGHNA, CDR2 YSLEER. J lost 4 bases, V lost 4 bases, and 7 bases had no gene match. The CDR3 here is CASSRRGGDSDTQYF. The CDR3 region has the DNA TGCGCCAGCAGCCGCCGGGGGGGGGATTCAGATACGCAGTATTTT.

This clonotype was seen a handful of times. The rearrangement joins TRBV6-2 or TRBV6-3 to TRBJ2-6; TRBD1 might be the D (6 bases). V was trimmed by 6 bases and J by 4 bases, leaving 22 bases between them. This CDR3 is 18 amino acids long. The V gene's germline CDR1 is MNHEY and CDR2 SVGEGT. CDR3 loop: CASSPVQGALRGANVLTF. The CDR3 nucleotides are TGTGCCAGCAGCCCCGTACAGGGAGCCCTCCGAGGGGCCAACGTCCTGACTTTC.

The chain carries TRBV18 and TRBJ1-1; D gene unclear. CDR1 is KGHSH, CDR2 LQKENI, per germline. Deletions cut 6 bases from V and 4 bases from J, with 18 bases between. The CDR3 spans 15 residues. The chain's CDR3 is CASSYRRTGSTEAFF. The CDR3 nucleotides read TGTGCCAGCTCTTATAGACGGACGGGGAGCACTGAAGCTTTCTTT.

This clonotype was recorded at least ten times. This chain joins TRBV12-3 or TRBV12-4 and TRBJ2-7; 8 bases align to TRBD2. Trimming cost V 5 bases and J 4 bases; bases outside gene matches: 7. The length of the CDR3 is 14 residues. The CDR3, as DNA: TGTGCCAGCAGTCGCGGGGGGCCGGGGTACGAGCAGTACTTC. Its protein product is CASSRGGPGYEQYF.

By share, this clonotype counts as medium-sized. This chain connects TRBV5-1 to TRBJ1-4; D may be TRBD1 (6 bases). Germline CDR1 reads SGHRS; CDR2 reads YFSETQ. V was shortened by 7 bases and J by 6 bases, with 19 bases between the two germline ends. This CDR3 is built from 15 residues. This chain's CDR3 is CASGEQGRVDEKLFF. As DNA, the CDR3 is TGCGCCAGCGGCGAACAGGGTCGGGTCGATGAAAAACTGTTTTTT.

This clonotype occurred many times. V is TRBV20-1 and J is TRBJ2-1; D is perhaps TRBD1 (6 bases). Germline loops: CDR1 DFQATT, CDR2 SNEGSKA (reference sequence). CDR3 size: 15 residues. Trimming took off 6 bases at V and 2 bases at J, with 17 bases between the two ends. CDR3 DNA sequence: TGCAGTGCCCAAACAGGGATCTCCACCTACAATGAGCAGTTCTTC. As protein: CSAQTGISTYNEQFF.